This is a list of T cell receptor beta chains from one sample in a study of control samples from healthy donors and cancer patients. Sequencing used immunoSEQ multiplex PCR; TCRdb keeps in-frame clones, though not all of them. The sample includes 150,000 to 200,000 clones, approximately 95% of them seen just once. Sequencing was performed on blood. Receptor source: a man aged 18 to 29 in good health. Each CDR3 is given with its conserved first and last residue. The D gene is left open where the match is weak. Size values are once, few and many counts, or a class for expanded clones, and some rows have none.

d_gene	v_gene	abundance	j_gene	CDR3aa	CDR3nt
TRBD1	TRBV7-9	once	TRBJ1-3	CASSFSGQALSGNTIYF	TGTGCCAGCAGCTTCTCGGGACAGGCCCTCTCTGGAAACACCATATATTTT
-	TRBV6-1	-	TRBJ2-7	CASSDGFSYEQYF	TGTGCCAGCAGTGATGGGTTCTCCTACGAGCAGTACTTC
TRBD1	TRBV30	-	TRBJ1-6	CAWSLGDRDYNSPLHF	TGTGCCTGGAGTCTCGGGGACAGGGACTATAATTCACCCCTCCACTTT
-	TRBV5-8	-	TRBJ1-2	CASILARGRSANYGYTF	TGTGCCAGCATCCTAGCCCGTGGCCGGTCAGCTAACTATGGCTACACCTTC
-	TRBV29-1	-	TRBJ1-1	CSVRRVEGNTEAFF	TGCAGTGTTCGCAGGGTTGAAGGAAACACTGAAGCTTTCTTT
-	TRBV11-3	-	TRBJ1-3	CASSKGGGSGNTIYF	TGTGCCAGCAGCAAAGGCGGGGGTTCCGGAAACACCATATATTTT
-	TRBV7-8	-	TRBJ1-1	CASSSMTNTEAFF	TGTGCCAGCAGCTCGATGACGAACACTGAAGCTTTCTTT
-	TRBV27	-	TRBJ1-6	CASGAGLGSPLHF	TGTGCCAGCGGGGCAGGGCTAGGTTCACCCCTCCACTTT
-	TRBV10-3	-	TRBJ1-5	CAISVGGDQPQHF	TGTGCCATCAGTGTTGGGGGAGATCAGCCCCAGCATTTT
-	TRBV24-1	-	TRBJ2-1	CATSDLRQQRDDEQFF	TGTGCCACCAGTGATTTGCGGCAGCAAAGAGACGATGAGCAGTTCTTC
TRBD2	TRBV5-4	once	TRBJ2-7	CASSLLSGNHYEQYF	TGTGCCAGCAGCTTGTTAAGCGGGAATCATTACGAGCAGTACTTC
TRBD1	TRBV6-1	-	TRBJ1-4	CASSEARRGPVSNGKLFF	TGTGCCAGCAGTGAAGCCCGCAGGGGGCCGGTTTCCAATGGAAAACTGTTTTTT
-	TRBV18	-	TRBJ2-7	CASSRSEGNEQYF	TGTGCCAGCTCCCGAAGCGAGGGCAACGAGCAGTACTTC
-	TRBV7-6	-	TRBJ1-3	CASSLARGGNTIYF	TGTGCCAGCAGCTTAGCCCGAGGAGGGAACACCATATATTTT
-	TRBV9	-	TRBJ1-3	CASSVSRSGNTIYF	TGTGCCAGCAGCGTATCAAGGTCTGGAAACACCATATATTTT
TRBD2	TRBV5-1	-	TRBJ2-3	CASRLTSGGADTQYF	TGCGCCAGCAGATTGACTAGCGGGGGGGCGGATACGCAGTATTTT
-	TRBV7-8	-	TRBJ2-3	CASSLKLVAHRNTDTQYF	TGTGCCAGCAGCTTAAAGCTTGTAGCTCATCGGAACACAGATACGCAGTATTTT
-	TRBV5-1	once	TRBJ2-7	CASSPGQKYEQYF	TGCGCCAGCAGCCCCGGGCAGAAGTACGAGCAGTACTTC
-	TRBV7-2	-	TRBJ2-5	CASSRERQETQYF	TGTGCCAGCAGCCGCGAAAGGCAAGAGACCCAGTACTTC
TRBD1	TRBV9	-	TRBJ2-3	CASSVGNRGPDTQYF	TGTGCCAGCAGCGTAGGTAACAGGGGTCCAGATACGCAGTATTTT
-	TRBV6-6	-	TRBJ1-6	CASSLTRTVTPLHF	TGTGCCAGCAGCCTAACGAGGACTGTAACACCCCTCCACTTT
-	TRBV6-1	-	TRBJ2-7	CASSEAGGSRGRLGYEQYF	TGTGCCAGCAGTGAAGCCGGCGGTTCTAGAGGGAGGTTAGGATACGAGCAGTACTTC
-	TRBV5-1	-	TRBJ2-1	CASSLDPDNEQFF	TGCGCCAGCAGCCTGGACCCGGACAATGAGCAGTTCTTC
TRBD2	TRBV9	-	TRBJ2-3	CASSEAGGRTDTQYF	TGTGCCAGCAGCGAGGCGGGGGGCCGCACAGATACGCAGTATTTT
-	TRBV6-5	once	TRBJ2-7	CASTRTGMREQYF	TGTGCCAGCACTCGGACCGGAATGCGCGAGCAGTACTTC
-	TRBV19	-	TRBJ1-4	CASSNSRNVNEKLFF	TGTGCCAGTAGTAACTCGCGAAACGTTAATGAAAAACTGTTTTTT
-	TRBV5-8	-	TRBJ2-7	CASSLVGLGSPYEQYF	TGTGCCAGCAGCTTGGTTGGTCTGGGATCCCCCTACGAGCAGTACTTC
-	TRBV5-1	-	TRBJ2-7	CASSTGGGAYEQYF	TGCGCCAGCAGTACTGGAGGGGGCGCCTACGAGCAGTACTTC
-	TRBV4-1	-	TRBJ2-2	CASSQERSRTGELFF	TGCGCCAGCAGCCAAGAACGATCGAGGACCGGGGAGCTGTTTTTT
TRBD1	TRBV15	-	TRBJ2-7	CATSRGLGTGGSREQYF	TGTGCCACCAGCAGAGGACTCGGGACAGGGGGTTCGCGCGAGCAGTACTTC
-	TRBV6-5	-	TRBJ2-3	CASSQGWFTDTQYF	TGTGCCAGCAGCCAGGGGTGGTTCACAGATACGCAGTATTTT
TRBD1	TRBV6-5	-	TRBJ1-1	CASSRTGTMNTEAFF	TGTGCCAGCAGCCGGACAGGTACTATGAACACTGAAGCTTTCTTT
-	TRBV19	-	TRBJ1-4	CASSEGSVGEKLFF	TGTGCCAGTAGCGAAGGGAGTGTCGGTGAAAAACTGTTTTTT
-	TRBV11-2	-	TRBJ1-1	CASSLIFTATGNTEAFF	TGTGCCAGCAGCTTAATCTTCACAGCCACTGGGAACACTGAAGCTTTCTTT
TRBD1	TRBV3-1/TRBV3-2	-	TRBJ1-1	CASSDRGEDTEAFF	TGTGCCAGCTCGGACAGGGGAGAGGACACTGAAGCTTTCTTT
-	TRBV12-3/TRBV12-4	-	TRBJ1-1	CASTTGPRGAFF	TGTGCCAGCACTACAGGTCCCCGTGGTGCTTTCTTT
-	TRBV5-1	-	TRBJ2-3	CASSLGIADTQYF	TGCGCCAGCAGCTTGGGGATTGCAGATACGCAGTATTTT
-	TRBV5-4	-	TRBJ2-3	CAIPLVRDTQYF	TGTGCCATCCCCCTAGTGAGAGATACGCAGTATTTT
-	TRBV5-4	-	TRBJ2-1	CASSSPTINYNEQFF	TGTGCCAGCAGCTCCCCGACGATTAATTACAATGAGCAGTTCTTC
TRBD1	TRBV2	once	TRBJ1-6	CASRAGDRDGSPLHF	TGTGCCAGCAGGGCGGGGGACAGGGATGGGTCACCCCTCCACTTT
TRBD2	TRBV29-1	-	TRBJ2-7	CSVAGGEGKHEQYF	TGCAGCGTGGCCGGTGGGGAGGGAAAGCACGAGCAGTACTTC
TRBD1	TRBV19	-	TRBJ1-1	CASRIGTAKKNTEAFF	TGTGCCAGTAGAATCGGGACAGCTAAAAAGAACACTGAAGCTTTCTTT